This is a list of T cell receptor beta chains from one sample in a study of tumor-infiltrating lymphocytes in primary liver carcinoma. TCRdb used MiXCR to reprocess the multiplex PCR reads, holding one entry per CDR3 protein. Among some 110,000 distinct CDR3 sequences listed, 64% were seen once. The sequencing sample was made of liver tumor tissue from sampling region 3. All receptors derive from a woman aged 60-75 years with primary liver carcinoma and hepatitis B virus infection. CDR3s leave out the opening cysteine and the closing phenylalanine or tryptophan.

v_gene	j_gene	CDR3aa
TRBV28	TRBJ2-7	ASSPIDRVRYEQY
TRBV5-6	TRBJ1-5	ASSLVGGTNQPQH
TRBV4-2	TRBJ1-2	ASSQEQSSSYGYT
TRBV6-2/TRBV6-3	TRBJ2-5	ASRGGGKTQY
TRBV6-2/TRBV6-3	TRBJ2-1	ASSQAYNERF
TRBV4-2	TRBJ2-3	ASSQDPLADTQY
TRBV10-3	TRBJ1-1	AISLTGNAEAF
TRBV5-1	TRBJ1-2	ASRVGEPNYGYT
TRBV28	TRBJ1-2	ASSSGSGTDLNGYT
TRBV11-2	TRBJ1-2	ASSLERNYGYA
TRBV6-1	TRBJ2-7	ASIQDIDYEQY
TRBV11-1	TRBJ2-5	TSSLRLATKETQY
TRBV2	TRBJ2-5	ASRVGSGEAQY
TRBV11-2	TRBJ2-5	ARSRDREGAQY
TRBV11-2	TRBJ2-1	ARSAGTVDYIGQF
TRBV12-3/TRBV12-4	TRBJ1-1	ASQSGTGFNTEAF
TRBV10-3	TRBJ1-6	AVQEGLDPPLH
TRBV12-3/TRBV12-4	TRBJ1-6	ASSSRGGSPLH
TRBV12-3/TRBV12-4	TRBJ2-7	ASTLFGGSRVYEQY
TRBV29-1	TRBJ1-1	SVEGDRAGTEAL
TRBV2	TRBJ2-7	ASSGAGLESSEQY
TRBV7-8	TRBJ1-4	ASSPSPGTNEKLF
TRBV5-6	TRBJ2-5	ATSVGRLETQY
TRBV11-2	TRBJ2-1	ASSLPPGDSNYNEQF